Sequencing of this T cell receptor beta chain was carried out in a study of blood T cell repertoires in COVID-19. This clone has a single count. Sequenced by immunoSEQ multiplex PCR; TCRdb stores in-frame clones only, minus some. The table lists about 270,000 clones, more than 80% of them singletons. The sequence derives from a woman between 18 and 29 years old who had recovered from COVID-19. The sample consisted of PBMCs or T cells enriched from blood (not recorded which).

The CDR3 DNA reads as TGTGCCTGGAGTGTAGGCGGGGGGCAACAGCCCCAGCATTTT. This translates into CAWSVGGGQQPQHF. The chain employs TRBV30 and TRBJ1-5, with D maybe TRBD1 (6 bases). The CDR3 has 14 residues. Germline values: CDR1 GTSNPN, CDR2 SVGIG (reference sequence). V dropped 0 bases and J dropped 7 bases, with 13 bases sitting between them.